This T cell receptor beta chain is from a study of blood T cells in healthy people across ages. Findings and caveats of the study: Roughly linear age-related decline in beta diversity appeared, significant by age approximately 41. Fewer expanded clones and more diversity marked long-lived versus aged donors.

Through a sample-barcoded 5' primer and a J-beta primer mix, a second PCR was run for roughly 6 to 11 cycles. The yield of each sample was at least 2.5 million CDR3-containing paired-end reads. TCRdb ran MiXCR on the 5' RACE reads and lists one entry per CDR3 protein. The sample holds hundreds of thousands of distinct CDR3 sequences, approximately 50% seen once. CDR3 length: 13 residues. CDR1 and CDR2 (germline): MNHEY, SMNVEV (reference sequence). Unmatched junction bases numbered 9, after V lost 7 bases and J lost 9 bases. With each sample, at least 5 micrograms of total RNA were extracted. To note about this clonotype: What it recognizes is unknown.

The sequenced sample consisted of blood. The chain employs TRBV27 and TRBJ2-1; 7 bases fit TRBD2. The clonotype was recovered from a woman aged 55 to 70 in good health. The CDR3 loop reads CASTRAGSGEQFF. The CDR3 bases are TGTGCCAGCACCCGAGCGGGGTCCGGTGAGCAGTTCTTC.